The present T cell receptor (beta chain) was sequenced within a study of cytotoxic CD8 clonotypes in ibrutinib-treated CLL. About the research overall: Researchers reported around 10 relapsed/refractory and some 14 treatment-naive patients, roughly 17 of them IGHV unmutated. The response samples were taken once patients had been treated for a median of 12 months, range 6 to 36.

This clone was seen a few times. Its target is unknown. Study-level points and caveats: Clonality climbed at ibrutinib response, then dropped toward baseline at progression. Among the clonotypes, public ones were uncommon and contracted or held stable on treatment.

CDR3 length equals 16 residues. Germline CDR1 and CDR2: SEHNR and FQNEAQ (reference sequence). Between the trimmed V and J ends, which lost 1 base and 4 bases, there was a span of 16 bases. Produced via immunoSEQ multiplex PCR; TCRdb's table is partial and in-frame only. Of about 23,000 clones listed, 68% are singletons. The chain has TRBV7-9 and TRBJ1-2; possibly TRBD1 for D (5 bases). The clonotype originates from a human donor with chronic lymphocytic leukemia. The sample in question was PBMCs, obtained after 24 months of ibrutinib treatment. CDR3 in DNA: TGTGCCAGCAGCTTAGGGGGCCGGACAAACCGCTATGGCTACACCTTC. Amino acid sequence: CASSLGGRTNRYGYTF.